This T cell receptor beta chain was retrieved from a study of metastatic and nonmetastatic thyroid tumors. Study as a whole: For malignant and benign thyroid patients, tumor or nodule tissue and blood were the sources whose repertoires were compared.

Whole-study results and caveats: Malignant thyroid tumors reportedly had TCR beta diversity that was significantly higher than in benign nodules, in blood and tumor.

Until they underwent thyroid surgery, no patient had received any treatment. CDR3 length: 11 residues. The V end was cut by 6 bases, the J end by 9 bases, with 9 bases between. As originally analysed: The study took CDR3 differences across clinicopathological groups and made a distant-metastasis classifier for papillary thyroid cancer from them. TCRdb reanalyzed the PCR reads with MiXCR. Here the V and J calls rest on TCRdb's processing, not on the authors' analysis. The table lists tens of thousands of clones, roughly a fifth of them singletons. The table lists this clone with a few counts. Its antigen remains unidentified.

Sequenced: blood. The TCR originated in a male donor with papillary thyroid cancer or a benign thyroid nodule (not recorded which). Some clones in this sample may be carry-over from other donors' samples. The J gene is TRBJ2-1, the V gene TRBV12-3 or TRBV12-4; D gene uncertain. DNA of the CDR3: TGTGCCAGCAGCCAGACGGGTGAGCAGTTCTTC. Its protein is CASSQTGEQFF.